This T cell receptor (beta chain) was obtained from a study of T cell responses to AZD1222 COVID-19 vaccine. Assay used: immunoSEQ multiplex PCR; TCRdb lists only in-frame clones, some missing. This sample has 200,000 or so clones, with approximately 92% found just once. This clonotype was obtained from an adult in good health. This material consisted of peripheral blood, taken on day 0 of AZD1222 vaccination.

In nucleotides, the CDR3 is TGTGCCAGTAGCCGCGGACAGGGGGGTCCCTACACTGAAGCTTTCTTT. This sequence encodes CASSRGQGGPYTEAFF. The chain combines TRBV19 with TRBJ1-1, with TRBD1 matching over 10 bases. With 6 bases clipped from V and 3 bases from J, the junction kept 10 bases outside the gene matches. The CDR3 contains 16 residues. Germline V gene lookup returns CDR1 LNHDA and CDR2 SQIVND (reference sequence).